Presented here are 3 T cell receptor beta chains from one specimen sequenced in a study of T-cell reconstitution after alpha-beta-depleted transplantation in children. A TCRbeta library incorporating unique molecular identifiers was prepared. TCRdb reanalysed the PCR reads using MiXCR and keeps one entry per CDR3 protein. The sample records over 100,000 distinct CDR3 sequences, 10% to 13% being singletons. This sample comprised PBMCs, obtained before TCRalphabeta/CD19-depleted stem cell transplant. Source of these receptors: a boy between 2 and 10 years old with acute lymphoblastic leukemia, due to receive a stem cell transplant.

The chain joins TRBV7-9 to TRBJ2-6, with D tentatively TRBD1 (7 bases). The CDR3 has 16 amino acids. The ends were cut back, 5 bases at V and 0 bases at J, with 11 bases in the middle. Germline values: CDR1 SEHNR, CDR2 FQNEAQ (reference sequence). CDR3 residues: CASSQGGGSGANVLTF. As DNA, the CDR3 is TGTGCCAGCAGCCAGGGGGGCGGCTCTGGGGCCAACGTCCTGACTTTC.

This clonotype has a count of ten or more. This sequence joins TRBV27 and TRBJ2-1, with 11 bases lining up with TRBD1. J gave up 7 bases and V 6 bases, and 5 bases lay outside the gene matches. The CDR3 is made up of 14 amino acids. Germline V CDR1 and CDR2: MNHEY, SMNVEV (reference sequence). The DNA of the CDR3 is TGTGCCAGCAGAGGACAGGGGGCTGTGAATGAGCAGTTCTTC. Translation gives CASRGQGAVNEQFF.

This clonotype was observed once. The CDR3 nucleotides are TGCAGCGTTTCGACTAGCCTCGAGGGGACCAATGAGCAGTTCTTC. It translates to CSVSTSLEGTNEQFF. V usage is TRBV29-1 and J usage is TRBJ2-1, with TRBD2 identical over 7 bases. The junction had 13 bases not matched to a gene; V was cut back by 5 bases and J by 6 bases. Germline loops: CDR1 SQVTM, CDR2 ANQGSEA. The CDR3 consists of 15 residues.